A single TCR beta chain is shown here with its context. This sample was included in a study of patients and donors after allogeneic stem cell transplantation. TCRdb re-analysed the RT-PCR reads in MiXCR, keeping a single row per CDR3 protein. Here the sample spans about 960,000 distinct CDR3 sequences, 18% being singletons. The CDR3 length is 13 residues. V was clipped by 6 bases and J by 5 bases, with 16 bases between them. Germline loops: CDR1 GTSNPN, CDR2 SVGIG (reference sequence). V is TRBV30 and J is TRBJ1-2; the D gene is possibly TRBD1 (5 bases). Sample: blood, either unsorted or a sorted T cell fraction (not recorded which). This clonotype was sampled from a human donor who was either an allogeneic HSCT recipient or a stem cell or donor lymphocyte infusion donor (not recorded which). It is not recorded whose cells these are; they may come from a transplant donor. CDR3 coding DNA: TGTGCCTGCTGGCGACGATGGGGGTATGGCTACACCTTC. Its protein is CACWRRWGYGYTF.